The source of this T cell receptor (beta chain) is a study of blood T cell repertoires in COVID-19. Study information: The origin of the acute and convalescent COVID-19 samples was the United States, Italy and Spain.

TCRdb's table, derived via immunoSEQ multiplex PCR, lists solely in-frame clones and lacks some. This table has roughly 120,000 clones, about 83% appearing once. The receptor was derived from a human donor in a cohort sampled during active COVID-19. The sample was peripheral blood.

CDR3 amino acids: CASSTILAGERYF. In DNA form, the CDR3 reads TGTGCCAGTAGTACCATACTAGCGGGAGAGAGATATTTT. The chain joins TRBV19 to TRBJ2-3; TRBD2 matches 11 bases. The CDR3 loop spans 13 amino acids. The germline CDR1 and CDR2 sequences are LNHDA and SQIVND (reference sequence). V lost 4 bases, J lost 15 bases, and 9 bases stayed unmatched.